Below are 16 T cell receptor beta chains sequenced from a single sample in a study of human T cells and chemical hapten exposure. Noted time point: patch test 1, 2 weeks after DPC sensitization. Sample treatment: therapeutic diphenylcyclopropenone sensitization with weekly scalp DPC. A single record per CDR3 protein comes from TCRdb applying MiXCR to the RACE reads. The table includes about 120,000 distinct CDR3 sequences, 12% detected once. This specimen was whole blood, taken in connection with sensitization to the hapten diphenylcyclopropenone (DPC). These receptors originate from a woman in her forties or fifties with alopecia areata. Some clones in this sample may be carry-over from other donors' samples.

This clonotype was counted once. The chain carries TRBV21-1 and TRBJ1-1; TRBD1 is the table's D call, not checked against the DNA. TRBV21-1 corresponds to a pseudogene. This CDR3 spans 19 amino acids. CDR3 loop: CASSKGLGTRWRRGTEAFF. The CDR3 coding sequence is TGTGCCAGCAGCAAAGGCCTTGGGACCCGTTGGCGTAGGGGCACTGAAGCTTTCTTT.

This clonotype was seen at least ten times. The junction departs from the called germline gene at one end, perhaps through a read error. V and J are TRBV28 and TRBJ2-1; no firm D call. This CDR3 has 11 residues. Germline CDR1 reads MDHEN; CDR2 reads SYDVKM. The CDR3 sequence: CASSLYDISSF. CDR3 bases: TGTGCCAGCAGTTTGTACGATATATCCTCCTTC.

This clonotype has a single count. Just one base apart from a much larger clone, this may be a read error. No conserved phenylalanine or tryptophan ends this CDR3, so it is likely a read error. This chain connects TRBV7-9 to TRBJ1-1; 9 bases align to TRBD1. CDR3 length: 12 amino acids. Germline CDR1 SEHNR, CDR2 FQNEAQ (reference sequence). Trimming at V came to 11 bases and at J to 1 base, leaving 2 bases not matched to a gene. CDR3 region: CAGTGPNTEAFL. CDR3 sequence (DNA): TGTGCCGGGACAGGGCCGAACACTGAAGCTTTCCTT.

Comment on this clonotype: This may come from a read error, since a much larger clone is one base off. The chain has TRBV10-3 and TRBJ2-3, with a possible D match to TRBD1 (5 bases). This CDR3 is built from 11 residues. The germline V gene has CDR1 ENHRY and CDR2 SYGVKD. The CDR3 DNA follows: TGTGCCATCTCCGGCACAGGTACGCAGTATTTT. This encodes CAISGTGTQYF.

In its sample, this clonotype was seen a few times. The chain combines TRBV7-9 with TRBJ1-1; 7 positions match TRBD1. Germline V gives CDR1 SEHNR, CDR2 FQNEAQ (reference sequence). This CDR3 is 13 amino acids long. J lost 11 bases, V lost 4 bases, and 10 bases had no gene match. The CDR3 DNA is TGTGCCAGCAGCTCACAGGAGGGGGCTGGGGCTTTCTTT. It codes for CASSSQEGAGAFF.

The CDR3 sequence is CSVVQGASDTQYF. The CDR3 region has the DNA TGCAGCGTAGTACAGGGGGCATCAGATACGCAGTATTTT. This sequence joins TRBV29-1 and TRBJ2-3; 9 nucleotides line up with TRBD1. Per the germline V gene, CDR1 is SQVTM and CDR2 is ANQGSEA. Trimming took 6 bases from V and 4 from J; bases not matched to a gene: 5. The CDR3 loop spans 13 amino acids.

This clonotype was observed many times. The chain recombines TRBV3-1 with TRBJ2-5, with unresolved D. Deletions cut 0 bases from V and 7 bases from J, with 9 bases between. This CDR3 comprises 13 residues. From germline, CDR1 is LGHDT and CDR2 YNNKEL (reference sequence). The CDR3 reads CASSQESTGTQYF. The DNA for the CDR3 is TGTGCCAGCAGCCAAGAAAGCACGGGGACCCAGTACTTC.

This clonotype was seen only a few times. The chain has TRBV4-3 and TRBJ1-4; maybe TRBD1 (5 bases). Germline V lookup: CDR1 LGHNA, CDR2 YSLEER. Trimming removed 3 bases from V and 4 bases from J, with 12 bases in between. The CDR3 covers 15 residues. The CDR3 DNA reads TGCGCCAGCAGCCAGGAGGGGTTGAGTAATGAAAAACTGTTTTTT. As protein: CASSQEGLSNEKLFF.

At least ten counts were recorded for this clonotype. This chain uses TRBV6-5 with TRBJ2-5; the match to TRBD2 covers 9 bases. The V segment lost 2 bases and the J segment 13 bases; nucleotides outside the gene matches: 2. The CDR3 sequence is 11 residues long. CDR1 MNHEY and CDR2 SVGAGI come from the germline V gene. CDR3 DNA: TGTGCCAGCAGTTACGGGGGACTAGCGTACTTC. This codes for CASSYGGLAYF.

V usage is TRBV28 and J usage is TRBJ2-3; D may be TRBD1 (6 bases). Trimming took off 2 bases at V and 0 bases at J, with 9 bases between the two ends. Germline V gene data show CDR1 as MDHEN and CDR2 as SYDVKM. The CDR3 totals 15 residues. In nucleotides, the CDR3 is TGTGCCAGCAGTTTACGGGACATTAGCACAGATACGCAGTATTTT. As protein: CASSLRDISTDTQYF.

This clonotype was counted many times. The chain has TRBV5-1 and TRBJ2-5; D is undetermined. Per germline, CDR1 SGHRS and CDR2 YFSETQ. The CDR3 loop spans 14 amino acids. The germline V and J ends were trimmed by 1 base and 0 bases, with 7 bases remaining between them. The CDR3 DNA sequence: TGCGCCAGCAGCTTGACTTCGTACCAAGAGACCCAGTACTTC. Protein sequence: CASSLTSYQETQYF.

This clonotype was detected many times. The chain has TRBV5-1 and TRBJ1-1; D is perhaps TRBD1 (5 bases). The V end was cut by 3 bases, the J end by 7 bases, with 10 bases between. CDR1 and CDR2 (germline): SGHRS, YFSETQ. The CDR3 runs to 12 residues. The DNA of the CDR3 is TGCGCCAGCAGCTCTGACAGAGGTGAAGCTTTCTTT. This codes for CASSSDRGEAFF.

The table lists this clonotype with a few counts. The chain couples TRBV7-6 to TRBJ2-5, with 7 bases fitting TRBD1. Trimming at V came to 5 bases and at J to 3 bases, leaving 9 bases not matched to a gene. CDR3 length: 15 amino acids. Germline CDR1 reads SGHVS; CDR2 reads FNYEAQ. CDR3 residues: CASSLNAGTEETQYF. In nucleotides, the CDR3 is TGTGCCAGCAGCCTTAATGCAGGGACAGAAGAGACCCAGTACTTC.

This clonotype has a count of ten or more. The V gene is TRBV12-3 or TRBV12-4, the J gene TRBJ2-1; D remains unclear. V lost 11 bases and J 3 bases, leaving 5 bases between the germline ends. The CDR3 sequence is 10 residues long. In nucleotides, the CDR3 is TGTGCCTCGGGCTACAATGAGCAGTTCTTC. Translating it yields CASGYNEQFF.

The chain couples TRBV6-5 to TRBJ1-4; D might be TRBD1 (5 bases). CDR3 length: 15 amino acids. The V gene lost 2 bases and the J gene lost 7 bases, with 14 bases spanning the gap. Looked up from germline, CDR1 is MNHEY and CDR2 is SVGAGI. The CDR3 region is CASSYAGVRGEKLFF. DNA of the CDR3: TGTGCCAGCAGTTACGCGGGGGTACGAGGTGAAAAACTGTTTTTT.

This clonotype has ten or more counts. V gene TRBV21-1 combines with J gene TRBJ1-4; the D call TRBD1 from the table was never checked on the DNA. TRBV21-1 is labeled a pseudogene. The CDR3 is 19 residues long. CDR3 residues: CASSKPIANHRDRDEKLFF. CDR3 sequence (DNA): TGTGCCAGCAGCAAGCCGATAGCTAACCACCGGGACAGGGATGAAAAACTGTTTTTT.